The source of this TCR beta chain is a study of vaccination and CD4 T cells after COVID-19. Across the study: Samples taken post-COVID came a median 101 days after diagnosis, ranging from 35 to 161. After vaccination, three convalescent patients were sampled at day 14 and at days 161 to 241. Stimuli were overlapping spike peptide pools of SARS-CoV-2 and three common cold coronaviruses (HCoV-NL63, HCoV-OC43, HCoV-229E).

Sequencing of cultured CD4+ T cell DNA used the Oncomine TCR Beta short-read assay. TCRdb processed the PCR reads anew with MiXCR; each CDR3 protein has one entry. The sample has under 30,000 distinct CDR3 sequences, roughly a third seen once. The time point here: late sampling 161 to 241 days after vaccination in a few convalescent patients. Sample treatment: roughly 11-day PBMC culture with coronavirus spike peptide pools or control peptides (ViraFEST assay). The ends were cut back, 6 bases at V and 5 bases at J, with 7 bases in the middle. The CDR3 totals 11 residues. Germline CDR1 reads MNHNS; CDR2 reads SASEGT. Points on this clonotype: Its matching antigen is unknown.

The rearrangement links TRBV6-1 to TRBJ2-5, with D tentatively TRBD1 (6 bases). The TCR sequence derives from a human donor who had recovered from COVID-19. Material: CD4+ T cells from blood, cultured in vitro, obtained about 7 months after SARS-CoV-2 vaccination. CDR3 sequence: CASSQGETQYF. CDR3 nucleotides: TGTGCCAGCAGCCAGGGGGAGACCCAGTACTTC.